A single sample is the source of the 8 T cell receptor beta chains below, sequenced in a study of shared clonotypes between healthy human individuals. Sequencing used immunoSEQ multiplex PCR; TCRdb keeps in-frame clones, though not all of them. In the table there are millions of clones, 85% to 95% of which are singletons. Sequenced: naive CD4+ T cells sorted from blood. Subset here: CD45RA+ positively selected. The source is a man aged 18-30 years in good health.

CDR3 sequence (DNA): TGTGCCAGCTCACCACGGGGGACAGGGAGTGGCTACACCTTC. As protein: CASSPRGTGSGYTF. The chain carries TRBV18 and TRBJ1-2; 9 bases align to TRBD1. Looked up from germline, CDR1 is KGHSH and CDR2 is LQKENI. The length of the CDR3 is 14 residues. J was trimmed by 7 bases and V by 1 base; bases with no gene match: 4. Full variable domain (rest looked up from reference TRBV18 and TRBJ1-2): NAGVMQNPRHLVRRRGQEARLRCSPMKGHSHVYWYRQLPEEGLKFMVYLQKENIIDESGMPKERFSAEFPKEGPSILRIQQVVRGDSAAYFCASSPRGTGSGYTFGSGTRLTVV.

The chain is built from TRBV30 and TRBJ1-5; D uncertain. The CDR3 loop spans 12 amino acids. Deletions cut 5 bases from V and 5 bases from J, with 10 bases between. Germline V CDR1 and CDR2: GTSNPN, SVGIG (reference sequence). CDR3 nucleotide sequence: TGTGCCTGGTCGCAAGGCGATCAGCCCCAGCATTTT. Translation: CAWSQGDQPQHF.

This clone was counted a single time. CDR3 region: CAISATGTNTEAFF. The CDR3 nucleotides read TGTGCCATCAGTGCCACAGGGACGAACACTGAAGCTTTCTTT. V is TRBV10-3 and J is TRBJ1-1; D is perhaps TRBD1 (6 bases). V lost 4 bases and J lost 1, with 10 bases in between. The CDR3 runs to 14 residues. The V gene's germline CDR1 is ENHRY and CDR2 SYGVKD.

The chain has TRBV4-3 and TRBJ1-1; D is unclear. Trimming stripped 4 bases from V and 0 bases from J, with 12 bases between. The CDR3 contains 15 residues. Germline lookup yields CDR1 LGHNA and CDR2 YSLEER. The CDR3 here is CASSLRFGMNTEAFF. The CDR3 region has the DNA TGCGCCAGCAGCCTAAGATTTGGGATGAACACTGAAGCTTTCTTT.

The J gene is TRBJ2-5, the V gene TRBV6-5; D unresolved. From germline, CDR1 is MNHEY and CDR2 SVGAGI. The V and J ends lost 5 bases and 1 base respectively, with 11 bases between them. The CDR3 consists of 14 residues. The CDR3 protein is CASSHGPLQETQYF. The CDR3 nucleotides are TGTGCCAGCAGTCACGGGCCCCTCCAAGAGACCCAGTACTTC.

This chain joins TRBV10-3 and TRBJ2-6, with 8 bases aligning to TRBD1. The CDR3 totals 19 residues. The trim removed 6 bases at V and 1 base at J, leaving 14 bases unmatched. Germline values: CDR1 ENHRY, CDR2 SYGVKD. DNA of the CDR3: TGTGCCATCAGCCCCTCCGGGACAGGTTTTCTATCTGGGGCCAACGTCCTGACTTTC. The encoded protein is CAISPSGTGFLSGANVLTF.

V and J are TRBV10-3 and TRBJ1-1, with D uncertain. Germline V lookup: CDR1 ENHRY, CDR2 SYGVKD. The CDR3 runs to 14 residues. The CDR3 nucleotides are TGTGCATCTACTAAGGACTCAACAAACACTGAAGCTTTCTTT. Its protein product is CASTKDSTNTEAFF.

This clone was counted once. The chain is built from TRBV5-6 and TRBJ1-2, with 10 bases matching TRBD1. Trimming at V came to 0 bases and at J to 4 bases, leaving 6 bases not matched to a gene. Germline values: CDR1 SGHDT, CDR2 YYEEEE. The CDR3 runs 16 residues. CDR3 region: CASSLVVDRGSYGYTF. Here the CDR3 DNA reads TGTGCCAGCAGCTTGGTGGTGGACAGGGGGTCCTATGGCTACACCTTC.